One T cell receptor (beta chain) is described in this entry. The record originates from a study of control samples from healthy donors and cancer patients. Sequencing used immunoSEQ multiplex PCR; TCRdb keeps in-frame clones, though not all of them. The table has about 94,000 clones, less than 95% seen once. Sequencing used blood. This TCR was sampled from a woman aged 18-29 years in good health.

CDR3 in amino acids: CASRQSTGNTIYF. The CDR3 DNA reads as TGTGCCAGCAGACAGAGTACTGGAAACACCATATATTTT. The chain joins TRBV6-6 to TRBJ1-3; no reliable D call. Trimming removed 6 bases at V and 2 bases at J, with 8 bases between. CDR3 length: 13 residues. CDR1 MNHNY and CDR2 SVGAGI come from the germline V gene (reference sequence).